This T cell receptor beta chain was found in a study of blood T cell repertoires in COVID-19. At the level of the study: Sources were T cells, B-cell-depleted T cells, or PBMCs; the material itself was cDNA or gDNA.

Here immunoSEQ multiplex PCR was the method, and the copy in TCRdb shows in-frame clones only, minus some. The sample lists about 99,000 clones; roughly 84% were seen once. Germline V gene data show CDR1 as SNHLY and CDR2 as FYNNEI. Trimming left V 8 bases short and J 1 base short, with 11 bases between. The CDR3 consists of 14 residues. The chain is built from TRBV2 and TRBJ2-2; a weak D match, TRBD1 (5 bases). The sequence was obtained from a man between 70 and 80 years old with active or convalescent COVID-19. Sample: peripheral blood. CDR3 residues: CASRQSGNTGELFF. CDR3 nucleotides: TGTGCCAGCCGACAGTCCGGGAACACCGGGGAGCTGTTTTTT.